This T cell receptor beta chain was captured by sequencing in a study of blood T cell repertoires in COVID-19. Study-level background: Sources were T cells, B-cell-depleted T cells, or PBMCs; the material itself was cDNA or gDNA.

Per germline, CDR1 LNHDA and CDR2 SQIVND (reference sequence). V was pared by 6 bases and J by 5 bases, with 10 bases of the junction left unmatched. The CDR3 loop spans 16 amino acids. The table came from immunoSEQ multiplex PCR; TCRdb's copy has only in-frame clones and leaves some out. The data show 85,000 or so clones, just over 85% seen once. This clonotype originated in a man aged 45 to 65 with active or convalescent COVID-19. This chain connects TRBV19 to TRBJ2-5, with 12 bases aligning to TRBD2. The sequencing sample was made of peripheral blood. The CDR3 DNA is TGTGCCAGTAGGAGGACTAGCGGGGATCCATCGGAGACCCAGTACTTC. Amino acid sequence: CASRRTSGDPSETQYF.